What follows are 18 T cell receptor beta chains derived from one specimen sequenced in a study of T cell responses to AZD1222 COVID-19 vaccine. The assay was immunoSEQ multiplex PCR, and TCRdb's table has in-frame clones only and misses some. Among 150,000 to 180,000 clones listed, 86% were seen once. This sample comprised peripheral blood, obtained on day 0 of MenACWY control vaccination. The origin of the receptors is an adult in good health.

This clone was seen once. The V gene is TRBV5-4, the J gene TRBJ1-3; 7 nucleotides line up with TRBD1. The V gene end was trimmed by 3 bases and the J gene end by 3 bases; junction bases not matched to a gene: 6. The CDR3 has 15 amino acids. Germline V gene sequence: CDR1 SGHNT, CDR2 YYREEE (reference sequence). CDR3 nucleotide sequence: TGTGCCAGCAGCTCTACAGGGGAAGGTGGAAACACCATATATTTT. It yields the protein CASSSTGEGGNTIYF.

The rearrangement uses TRBV10-3 and TRBJ1-5, with D possibly matching TRBD1 (5 bases). Trimming pared 8 bases from V and 4 bases from J, leaving 12 bases between. This CDR3 is built from 13 residues. The germline V gene has CDR1 ENHRY and CDR2 SYGVKD. The DNA for the CDR3 is TGTGCCATCCAACAGGACGTGAATCAGCCCCAGCATTTT. Its protein is CAIQQDVNQPQHF.

The J gene is TRBJ1-2, the V gene TRBV7-9; D remains unclear. The CDR3 is 16 residues long. V shed 5 bases and J shed 2 bases, with 18 bases lying between them. Germline assignment: CDR1 SEHNR and CDR2 FQNEAQ (reference sequence). The CDR3 is CASSNRLDVTNYGYTF. CDR3 sequence (DNA): TGTGCCAGCAGCAATAGACTGGACGTAACGAACTATGGCTACACCTTC.

This rearrangement joins TRBV18 to TRBJ1-5, with D tentatively TRBD1 (5 bases). V was shortened by 5 bases and J by 5 bases, with 13 bases between the two germline ends. This CDR3 has 14 residues. Germline CDR1 reads KGHSH; CDR2 reads LQKENI. CDR3 bases: TGTGCCAGCTCAAACGGGCCGGGGGATCAGCCCCAGCATTTT. Amino acid sequence: CASSNGPGDQPQHF.

The V gene is TRBV28, the J gene TRBJ1-2; D is uncertain. The CDR3 has 15 residues. CDR1 is MDHEN, CDR2 SYDVKM, per germline. V shed 1 base and J shed 5 bases, with 14 bases lying between them. The CDR3 here is CASSLYWVGGYGYTF. Written as DNA, the CDR3 is TGTGCCAGCAGTTTATACTGGGTGGGTGGGTATGGCTACACCTTC.

In this sample, this clone turned up once. This sequence joins TRBV6-6 and TRBJ1-5, with TRBD1 matching over 12 bases. The CDR3 is made up of 15 amino acids. Per the germline V gene, CDR1 is MNHNY and CDR2 is SVGAGI (reference sequence). With V trimmed by 4 bases and J by 6 bases, 4 bases remained unmatched. Here the CDR3 DNA reads TGTGCCAGCAGTTGGGGACAGGGGGCCGCTCAGCCCCAGCATTTT. Encoded protein: CASSWGQGAAQPQHF.

The V gene is TRBV7-2, the J gene TRBJ2-5; D possibly corresponds to TRBD2 (5 bases). CDR3 length: 14 residues. V shed 3 bases and J shed 2 bases, with 10 bases lying between them. The germline V gene encodes CDR1 SGHTA and CDR2 FQGNSA. The CDR3 nucleotides are TGTGCCAGCAGCTTCAGCGGACTTCAAGAGACCCAGTACTTC. Amino acids: CASSFSGLQETQYF. Based on the CDR3 plus reference TRBV7-2 and TRBJ2-5, the full variable domain is GAGVSQSPSNKVTEKGKDVELRCDPISGHTALYWYRQSLGQGLEFLIYFQGNSAPDKSGLPSDRFSAERTGGSVSTLTIQRTQQEDSAVYLCASSFSGLQETQYFGPGTRLLVL.

The CDR3 here is CASMGATTYEQYF. CDR3 DNA: TGTGCCAGCATGGGGGCCACGACCTACGAGCAGTACTTC. The chain carries TRBV7-9 and TRBJ2-7; D is perhaps TRBD1 (6 bases). Germline V lookup: CDR1 SEHNR, CDR2 FQNEAQ (reference sequence). CDR3 size: 13 residues. Trimming stripped 7 bases from V and 2 bases from J, with 12 bases between.

This clone has just one count. The chain employs TRBV6-5 and TRBJ2-1; 10 bases are a match to TRBD2. Germline lookup yields CDR1 MNHEY and CDR2 SVGAGI. V trimming: 5 bases; J trimming: 3 bases; junction bases outside the gene matches: 4. CDR3 length: 15 residues. The CDR3 DNA reads TGTGCCAGCAGTCAGCGGGGGGGCCACTACAATGAGCAGTTCTTC. Its protein is CASSQRGGHYNEQFF.

The chain employs TRBV3-1 (or the pseudogene TRBV3-2) and TRBJ2-1; 8 bases fit TRBD2. Germline CDR1 is LGHDT and CDR2 is YNNKEL (reference sequence). Germline trimming cut 0 bases from V and 4 bases from J; bases unmatched to any gene: 5. The CDR3 covers 16 residues. The DNA for the CDR3 is TGTGCCAGCAGCCAAGACCCTAGCGGGCGATACAATGAGCAGTTCTTC. This sequence encodes CASSQDPSGRYNEQFF.

This clone was picked up a small number of times. This chain connects TRBV3-1 (or the pseudogene TRBV3-2) to TRBJ2-3; D is perhaps TRBD2 (7 bases). The V end was cut by 1 base, the J end by 3 bases, with 11 bases between. Looked up from germline, CDR1 is LGHDT and CDR2 is YNNKEL (reference sequence). This CDR3 has 15 amino acids. The CDR3 sequence: CASSQARGGTDTQYF. The CDR3 DNA is TGTGCCAGCAGCCAAGCAAGGGGGGGTACAGATACGCAGTATTTT.

The chain couples TRBV5-1 to TRBJ2-2; 9 bases fit TRBD2. J was trimmed by 9 bases and V by 1 base; bases with no gene match: 10. There are 16 residues in the CDR3. In germline, CDR1 is SGHRS, CDR2 YFSETQ. This CDR3 is CASSLNLAGPNRELFF. CDR3 nucleotides: TGCGCCAGCAGCTTGAATCTAGCGGGGCCCAACAGGGAGCTGTTTTTT. The full variable domain, in which reference TRBV5-1 and TRBJ2-2 provide the parts outside the CDR3, is KAGVTQTPRYLIKTRGQQVTLSCSPISGHRSVSWYQQTPGQGLQFLFEYFSETQRNKGNFPGRFSGRQFSNSRSEMNVSTLELGDSALYLCASSLNLAGPNRELFFGEGSRLTVL.

This clone was recorded once. This chain uses TRBV6-2 or TRBV6-3 with TRBJ2-7, with D possibly matching TRBD2 (5 bases). The CDR3 sequence is 13 residues long. Germline-derived CDR1 and CDR2 are MNHEY and SVGEGT. The ends were cut back, 5 bases at V and 0 bases at J, with 8 bases in the middle. In nucleotides, the CDR3 is TGTGCCAGCAGTAGGACTGCCTCCTACGAGCAGTACTTC. Amino acids: CASSRTASYEQYF.

The rearrangement joins TRBV7-2 to TRBJ2-1; 11 bases align to TRBD2. This CDR3 contains 16 residues. CDR1 is SGHTA and CDR2 is FQGNSA in the germline V gene. Losses at the gene ends were 1 base for V and 7 bases for J; bases not matched to a gene: 6. CDR3 nucleotides: TGTGCCAGCAGCTTAGTAGGGTCTAGCGGGAGGAATGAGCAGTTCTTC. It encodes CASSLVGSSGRNEQFF.

This chain links TRBV6-1 with TRBJ1-2; D unclear. The CDR3 is 13 residues long. Per germline, CDR1 MNHNS and CDR2 SASEGT. Trimming took off 0 bases at V and 8 bases at J, with 10 bases between the two ends. The CDR3 region is CASSEAFERGYTF. CDR3 DNA: TGTGCCAGCAGTGAAGCGTTCGAGAGGGGCTACACCTTC.

The chain has TRBV12-5 and TRBJ2-3; D not resolved. The V and J ends lost 8 bases and 3 bases respectively, with 15 bases between them. Per the germline V gene, CDR1 is LGHNT and CDR2 is FRNRAP. The CDR3 covers 14 residues. CDR3 nucleotides: TGTGCTAGTAGTCCGGAATTCCGGACAGATACGCAGTATTTT. Its translation is CASSPEFRTDTQYF.

CDR3 amino acids: CASVEGAEAFF. CDR3 nucleotides: TGTGCCAGCGTGGAGGGGGCTGAAGCTTTCTTT. The gene calls are TRBV2 and TRBJ1-1, with D possibly matching TRBD1 (6 bases). The CDR3 length is 11 residues. Germline V gives CDR1 SNHLY, CDR2 FYNNEI. Trimming removed 8 bases at V and 6 bases at J, with 10 bases between.

The chain couples TRBV9 to TRBJ2-1; a possible D gene is TRBD2 (5 bases). The CDR3 has 16 residues. CDR1 is SGDLS, CDR2 YYNGEE, per germline. V was cut by 0 bases and J by 0 bases, with 10 bases left in between. The CDR3 coding sequence is TGTGCCAGCAGCGTAGATTTACTAGGCTCCTACAATGAGCAGTTCTTC. As protein: CASSVDLLGSYNEQFF.